Listed here are 13 T cell receptor beta chains from one sample, sequenced in a study of monozygotic twins with inflammatory bowel disease. One entry per CDR3 protein, without DNA, is what TCRdb gives after re-calling the 5' RACE reads. Its clone listing holds about 160,000 distinct CDR3 sequences. The sample taken for sequencing was blood. The receptors derive from a human donor with ulcerative colitis or Crohn's disease, or a healthy co-twin of an affected twin (not recorded which).

The chain links TRBV10-2 to TRBJ2-1; the D call of TRBD2 rests on TCRdb alone, since no DNA is present to check it. The CDR3 length is 11 residues. The germline gives CDR1 WSHSY, CDR2 SAAADI. The CDR3 sequence is CASIGGNEQFF.

This chain connects TRBV10-3 to TRBJ2-2; absent DNA, TCRdb's TRBD1 call cannot be checked. Germline CDR1 and CDR2: ENHRY and SYGVKD. This CDR3 comprises 15 residues. This CDR3 reads CAISVRGVNTGELFF.

The genes are TRBV2 and TRBJ2-1; TCRdb picks TRBD2, but there is no DNA to check that call. Looked up from germline, CDR1 is SNHLY and CDR2 is FYNNEI. CDR3 size: 16 residues. The CDR3 loop reads CASSGPWTSEYNEQFF.

This rearrangement joins TRBV20-1 to TRBJ2-1; TCRdb's D gene call, TRBD2, goes unchecked for lack of DNA. There are 20 residues in the CDR3. CDR1 is DFQATT, CDR2 SNEGSKA, per germline (reference sequence). The CDR3 is CSAPGTSGTAPLSSYNEQFF.

The CDR3 spells CASSPRGWSYEQYF. The V call is TRBV7-2, the J call TRBJ2-7; TCRdb's D call of TRBD1 is untestable without DNA. The CDR3 spans 14 residues. The V gene's germline CDR1 is SGHTA and CDR2 FQGNSA.

This chain joins TRBV11-2 and TRBJ2-7; there is no DNA to check the TCRdb D call of TRBD2. The germline CDR1 and CDR2 sequences are SGHAT and FQNNGV. The CDR3 totals 14 residues. The CDR3 loop is CASSPLQAGREQYF.

The chain combines TRBV20-1 with TRBJ1-5. Germline CDR1 DFQATT, CDR2 SNEGSKA (reference sequence). The CDR3 consists of 14 residues. This chain's CDR3 is CSPYGRGSNQPQHF.

This chain links TRBV2 with TRBJ2-1; TCRdb returns TRBD1, unconfirmable since there is no DNA. In germline, CDR1 is SNHLY, CDR2 FYNNEI. This CDR3 region has 15 residues. CDR3 sequence: CASRGTGGEYNEQFF.

The chain uses TRBV14 and TRBJ1-3. Per germline, CDR1 SGHDN and CDR2 FVKESK. The length of the CDR3 is 14 residues. This CDR3 reads CASSADSSGNTIYF.

CDR3: CASSFDRGSYEQYF. The gene calls are TRBV5-1 and TRBJ2-7. Germline values: CDR1 SGHRS, CDR2 YFSETQ. The CDR3 spans 14 residues.

This CDR3 reads CASSVGGQGAVDTQYF. V is TRBV9 and J is TRBJ2-3; the D call from TCRdb, TRBD1, cannot be confirmed without DNA. This CDR3 is built from 16 residues. Germline CDR1 and CDR2: SGDLS and YYNGEE.

This rearrangement joins TRBV28 to TRBJ2-7. The germline gives CDR1 MDHEN, CDR2 SYDVKM. CDR3 length equals 14 residues. This CDR3 reads CASSFGILAYEQYF. Supplemented by reference TRBV28 and TRBJ2-7, the full variable domain reads DVKVTQSSRYLVKRTGEKVFLECVQDMDHENMFWYRQDPGLGLRLIYFSYDVKMKEKGDIPEGYSVSREKKERFSLILESASTNQTSMYLCASSFGILAYEQYFGPGTRLTVT.

The gene calls are TRBV28 and TRBJ1-2. The CDR3 is 15 amino acids. Germline assignment: CDR1 MDHEN and CDR2 SYDVKM. Here the CDR3 reads CASSSWAQLSYGYTF.